What follows is one T cell receptor (beta chain) and its context. Its antigen is not known. This sample is part of a study of vaccination and CD4 T cells after COVID-19. Across the whole study: The interval from dose two to post-vaccine sampling had a median of about 66 days, and it ranged from 14 to 241.

Described treatment: approximately 10-day PBMC culture with coronavirus spike peptide pools or control peptides (ViraFEST assay). Once peptide pools had expanded antigen-specific T cells, ViraFEST sequenced TCRs. V lost 6 bases and J lost 1, with 12 bases in between. Germline CDR1 reads SNHLY; CDR2 reads FYNNEI. This CDR3 spans 14 amino acids. Cultured CD4+ T-cell DNA underwent Oncomine TCR Beta short-read sequencing. Cultures of CD4+ T cells served as the source for extracting genomic DNA. From the PCR reads, TCRdb called clonotypes with MiXCR, one entry per CDR3 protein. Altogether around 10,000 distinct CDR3 sequences are present, less than 75% being singletons, with the ten largest covering 17%.

The chain has TRBV2 and TRBJ1-1; the D gene is possibly TRBD1 (5 bases). The specimen was CD4+ T cells from blood, cultured in vitro. The sequence was obtained from a human donor who had recovered from COVID-19. CDR3 in amino acids: CASSLAGENTEAFF. DNA of the CDR3: TGTGCCAGCAGCCTCGCGGGGGAGAACACTGAAGCTTTCTTT.